This T cell receptor beta chain was captured by sequencing in a study of T-cell reconstitution after alpha-beta-depleted transplantation in children (dated by TCRdb to about 2016). Study-level background: Using TCR repertoire profiling, the study followed T-cell immune reconstitution in a quantitative way in children after TCRalphabeta/CD19-depleted allogeneic hematopoietic cell transplantation.

In the case of this clonotype: Its antigen is still unknown. One base away there is no much larger clone; base qualities are not given.

The library came from PCR. TCRdb records Illumina HiSeq 2500 as the sequencer. TCR library preparation used molecular barcoding, with unique molecular identifiers applied to normalize quantification of the TCRbeta repertoire. TCRdb took the public reads, trimmed them with fastp at Q25, ran MiXCR for clone calling and kept in-frame beta chains. All rows with the same CDR3 protein become a single entry with the most common DNA and genes. Present in this sample are around 960,000 distinct CDR3 sequences, around 30% of which were seen just once. The biggest ten clones account for about 28% of the sample. CDR1 and CDR2, looked up from the germline V gene, are MGHRA and YSYEKL. V trim: 0 bases; J trim: 10 bases; unmatched bases: 12. Measured from the cysteine to the phenylalanine, the CDR3 is 16 residues long. Of the read, only the CDR3 DNA is kept; its 48 bases are in frame from base 1. The full study reports these points: The apparently early alphabetaT-cell count recovery about two months after transplant was reportedly dependent on only several hundred rapidly expanded clones derived from non-depleted graft cells. In some patients, the high TCRbeta diversity seen at day 60 was put down to recipient T cells and intrathymic progenitors that had survived conditioning. The frequencies of hyperexpanded clones fell over the following months, and after one year, T-cell counts and TCRbeta diversity were mostly attributed to newly produced T cells.

The treatment or condition tag for this specimen amounts to: allogeneic hematopoietic cell transplantation with graft depleted of TCRalphabeta T cells and CD19 B cells. The transplant recipients were children given TCRalphabeta/CD19-depleted allogeneic hematopoietic cell grafts. The TCR comes from a boy under two years old who had a stem cell transplant for SCID, so the T cells may come from the graft donor. Sequences were derived from PBMCs, mostly from graft donor cells, sampled 360 days after TCRalphabeta/CD19-depleted stem cell transplant. The rearrangement combines TRBV4-1 with TRBJ1-1, with 9 bases aligning to TRBD1. DNA sequence: TGCGCCAGCAGCCAAGATGGGTCCTGGACAGGGGTCGCAGCTTTCTTT. It codes for CASSQDGSWTGVAAFF.